Listed below are T cell receptor beta chains from one sample, sequenced in a study of patients and donors after allogeneic stem cell transplantation. Using its own MiXCR run on the RT-PCR reads, TCRdb lists one record per CDR3 protein. The table records some 960,000 distinct CDR3 sequences, roughly 18% of them present only once. Sequencing was done on a sample of blood, either unsorted or a sorted T cell fraction (not recorded which). These receptors all stem from a human donor who was either an allogeneic HSCT recipient or a stem cell or donor lymphocyte infusion donor (not recorded which). It is not recorded whose cells these are; they may come from a transplant donor. The CDR3 runs from the conserved cysteine through the conserved F or W. The D gene is left open where the match is weak.

>TRBJ2-7|.|TRBV20-1
CSASGKTYEQYF
>TRBJ1-3|TRBD1|TRBV5-1
CASSLTGDRGSGNTIYF
>TRBJ2-2|TRBD1|TRBV4-1
CASSQVGQESAGELFF
>TRBJ1-2|.|TRBV6-6
CASSYQPGRGFTF
>TRBJ2-2|TRBD2|TRBV20-1
CSARPSGRDTGELFF
>TRBJ2-5|.|TRBV12-3/TRBV12-4
CASSLGGQQETQYF
>TRBJ1-6|TRBD1|TRBV4-3
CASSQETAGTGSSPLHF
>TRBJ2-1|TRBD2|TRBV6-2/TRBV6-3
CASSSHSGRADYSYNEQFF
>TRBJ2-1|TRBD1|TRBV6-5
CASSSGQRVGDEQFF
>TRBJ2-7|TRBD1|TRBV18
CASSQKLTGGAYEQYF
>TRBJ2-1|.|TRBV29-1
CSVETGDSYNEQFF
>TRBJ2-1|.|TRBV29-1
CSVVAGSDEQFF
>TRBJ1-5|TRBD1|TRBV20-1
CSARRPGTGDNQPQHF
>TRBJ2-7|.|TRBV20-1
CSARDLGWGEQYF
>TRBJ1-2|.|TRBV7-3
CASSLSGRAGYTF
>TRBJ1-5|TRBD1|TRBV6-1
CASSQSLDRVNQPQHF
>TRBJ1-2|TRBD1|TRBV6-1
CASSRDRVGGYTF
>TRBJ2-3|.|TRBV20-1
CGWARGTDTQYF
>TRBJ2-7|.|TRBV5-1
CASSRTSLSYEQYF
>TRBJ2-1|.|TRBV5-1
CASTVGGSYNEQFF
>TRBJ2-7|.|TRBV2
CASSGDTREQYF
>TRBJ1-5|.|TRBV6-1
CASSTTGRTDSNQPQHF
>TRBJ2-7|TRBD1|TRBV27
CASSVPSRGMTYEQYF
>TRBJ1-6|.|TRBV6-2/TRBV6-3
CAISRPDSPLHF
>TRBJ2-2|.|TRBV14
CASSDSLAPPGELFF
>TRBJ1-1|.|TRBV6-5
CASSYGGARNTEAFF
>TRBJ2-2|TRBD2|TRBV12-3/TRBV12-4
CASSSGLAGGGPRGTGELFF
>TRBJ2-1|TRBD2|TRBV29-1
CSVGGRARNEQFF
>TRBJ2-7|TRBD2|TRBV4-2
CASSPSGGHSYEQYF
>TRBJ1-5|.|TRBV20-1
CSATGRTSNQPQHF
>TRBJ2-3|TRBD2|TRBV12-3/TRBV12-4
CASILSGAGTDTQYF
>TRBJ2-1|TRBD2|TRBV5-1
CASSLAGFTSGGANEQFF
>TRBJ1-1|.|TRBV20-1
CSATTDGAEAFF
>TRBJ1-1|.|TRBV12-3/TRBV12-4
CVQGAGTEAFF
>TRBJ2-7|TRBD2|TRBV4-3
CASSPRLAGAYEQYF
>TRBJ2-6|TRBD1|TRBV12-3/TRBV12-4
CASSKGTGTSGANVLTF
>TRBJ1-2|.|TRBV5-1
CASSFGGLGYGYTF
>TRBJ1-2|.|TRBV7-9
CASSPKDAGGYTF
>TRBJ2-7|TRBD1|TRBV20-1
CSAKNTGGWGGEQYF
>TRBJ2-2|.|TRBV24-1
CATGPPGSNTGELFF
>TRBJ1-1|.|TRBV7-9
CASSLIQLRCGTEAFF